These 21 T cell receptor beta chains originate from one sample sequenced in a study of T cell responses to AZD1222 COVID-19 vaccine. This table comes from immunoSEQ multiplex PCR, and its TCRdb copy is limited to in-frame clones, with some not included. The data show about 150,000 clones, approximately 92% seen once. The source was peripheral blood, collected 28 days after the second AZD1222 dose. These receptors were obtained from an adult who received the AZD1222 COVID-19 vaccine.

V usage is TRBV10-1 and J usage is TRBJ2-1; perhaps TRBD1 as D (7 bases). The germline V gene encodes CDR1 WNHNN and CDR2 SYGVQD (reference sequence). This CDR3 comprises 14 residues. The V end was cut by 5 bases, the J end by 7 bases, with 15 bases between. Here the CDR3 DNA reads TGCGCCAGCAGTTATGGCGGGACAGTGAATGAGCAGTTCTTC. Its protein is CASSYGGTVNEQFF.

The CDR3, as DNA: TGTGCCAGCATTTGGGACAGGGGGTCGGATGGCTACACCTTC. This translates into CASIWDRGSDGYTF. This chain connects TRBV6-5 to TRBJ1-2; 11 bases fit TRBD1. The CDR3 extends over 14 amino acids. The J segment lost 6 bases and the V segment lost 7 bases, leaving 7 bases of the junction unmatched. In germline, CDR1 is MNHEY, CDR2 SVGAGI.

The rearrangement joins TRBV6-1 to TRBJ2-7; TRBD2 is a possible D gene (6 bases). Germline V CDR1 and CDR2: MNHNS, SASEGT. The ends were cut back, 7 bases at V and 0 bases at J, with 10 bases in the middle. This CDR3 spans 13 amino acids. CDR3 coding DNA: TGTGCCAGCATGGGGGGTAGCTCCTACGAGCAGTACTTC. It translates to CASMGGSSYEQYF.

V and J are TRBV18 and TRBJ1-1; the D gene is possibly TRBD1 (6 bases). This CDR3 contains 14 residues. The germline gives CDR1 KGHSH, CDR2 LQKENI. The V gene lost 3 bases and the J gene lost 6 bases, with 14 bases spanning the gap. The CDR3 DNA sequence: TGTGCCAGCTCACCCCGGGCAGGGGACCCTGAAGCTTTCTTT. Translating gives CASSPRAGDPEAFF.

This chain connects TRBV12-3 or TRBV12-4 to TRBJ1-4; 8 positions agree with TRBD1. CDR3 length: 13 amino acids. J was trimmed by 6 bases and V by 6 bases; bases with no gene match: 3. The CDR3 sequence: CASSQGADEKLFF. The CDR3 DNA is TGTGCCAGCAGCCAGGGGGCTGATGAAAAACTGTTTTTT.

V is TRBV25-1 and J is TRBJ1-2, with D unresolved. CDR1 is MGHDK, CDR2 SYGVNS, per germline. The ends were cut back, 2 bases at V and 3 bases at J, with 10 bases in the middle. This CDR3 has 14 amino acids. CDR3 sequence (DNA): TGTGCCAGCAGTGAAGATTCTTTCGACTATGGCTACACCTTC. This encodes CASSEDSFDYGYTF.

The chain has TRBV2 and TRBJ2-3, with 8 bases lining up with TRBD2. V lost 6 bases and J lost 7; bases outside the gene matches: 12. CDR1 is SNHLY and CDR2 is FYNNEI in the germline V gene. The CDR3 is made up of 15 amino acids. The CDR3 loop is CASSLGSGSLNTQYF. The CDR3 DNA reads as TGTGCCAGCAGCCTGGGGAGCGGGAGCTTAAATACGCAGTATTTT.

This sequence joins TRBV5-4 and TRBJ2-3, with TRBD2 matching over 16 bases. This CDR3 region has 18 residues. The V gene's germline CDR1 is SGHNT and CDR2 YYREEE (reference sequence). V lost 4 bases, J lost 3 bases, and 8 bases stayed unmatched. CDR3 in amino acids: CASSSGTSGRAPTDTQYF. In DNA, the CDR3 is TGTGCCAGCAGCAGCGGGACTAGCGGGAGGGCCCCTACAGATACGCAGTATTTT.

J is TRBJ2-1 and V is TRBV5-4; 9 nucleotides line up with TRBD2. The junction had 6 bases not matched to a gene; V was cut back by 4 bases and J by 4 bases. This CDR3 is built from 15 residues. Germline V gene data show CDR1 as SGHNT and CDR2 as YYREEE (reference sequence). Here the CDR3 reads CASSRREGTYNEQFF. The CDR3 nucleotides are TGTGCCAGCAGCAGGCGGGAGGGCACTTACAATGAGCAGTTCTTC. Full variable domain (rest looked up from reference TRBV5-4 and TRBJ2-1): ETGVTQSPTHLIKTRGQQVTLRCSSQSGHNTVSWYQQALGQGPQFIFQYYREEENGRGNFPPRFSGLQFPNYSSELNVNALELDDSALYLCASSRREGTYNEQFFGPGTRLTVL.

V and J are TRBV6-5 and TRBJ2-1; 7 bases agree with TRBD2. V was clipped by 5 bases and J by 6 bases; unmatched bases: 7. There are 14 residues in the CDR3. Germline V lookup: CDR1 MNHEY, CDR2 SVGAGI. The CDR3: CASSPRGGSNEQFF. The CDR3 bases are TGTGCCAGCAGTCCCCGGGGAGGGAGCAATGAGCAGTTCTTC.

The chain carries TRBV19 and TRBJ2-2; 8 nucleotides match TRBD2. With V trimmed by 4 bases and J by 3 bases, 10 bases remained unmatched. Germline CDR1 is LNHDA and CDR2 is SQIVND (reference sequence). There are 17 residues in the CDR3. DNA of the CDR3: TGTGCCAGTAGTACGCGGGGTAGCGGGATGTACACCGGGGAGCTGTTTTTT. This sequence encodes CASSTRGSGMYTGELFF.

The V and J genes are TRBV10-3 and TRBJ2-7; D uncertain. The CDR3 totals 12 residues. Looked up from germline, CDR1 is ENHRY and CDR2 is SYGVKD. V lost 6 bases and J lost 5, with 11 bases in between. The CDR3 is CAISFDANEQYF. CDR3 nucleotide sequence: TGTGCCATCAGCTTCGACGCCAACGAGCAGTACTTC.

V gene TRBV7-8 combines with J gene TRBJ1-6, with TRBD1 matching 8 bases. Germline assignment: CDR1 SGHVS and CDR2 FQNEAQ. Trimming at V came to 5 bases and at J to 6 bases, leaving 9 bases not matched to a gene. The CDR3 has 16 residues. The CDR3 DNA sequence: TGTGCCAGCAGCCAGGTCTGGACAGGGACTAATTCACCCCTCCACTTT. It codes for CASSQVWTGTNSPLHF.

The V call is TRBV9, the J call TRBJ1-2; TRBD1 might be the D (5 bases). CDR1 and CDR2 (germline): SGDLS, YYNGEE. This CDR3 is 15 amino acids long. V lost 0 bases and J lost 2, with 11 bases in between. The CDR3 reads CASSVGTGSNYGYTF. For the CDR3, the DNA is TGTGCCAGCAGCGTAGGTACAGGCTCGAACTATGGCTACACCTTC.

The gene calls are TRBV12-3 or TRBV12-4 and TRBJ2-7, with 11 bases fitting TRBD1. The trim removed 5 bases at V and 6 bases at J, leaving 0 bases unmatched. The CDR3 loop spans 12 amino acids. The CDR3 DNA sequence: TGTGCCAGCAGTGGGACAGGGGGCGAGCAGTACTTC. It is translated as CASSGTGGEQYF.

The chain employs TRBV19 and TRBJ2-5; possibly TRBD1 or TRBD2 for D (5 bases each). V was clipped by 3 bases and J by 7 bases, with 12 bases between them. The CDR3 contains 13 residues. Germline V CDR1 and CDR2: LNHDA, SQIVND (reference sequence). The CDR3 region is CASSINRDPTQYF. In nucleotides, the CDR3 is TGTGCCAGTAGTATTAATCGGGACCCGACCCAGTACTTC. Full variable domain (missing parts from reference TRBV19 and TRBJ2-5): DGGITQSPKYLFRKEGQNVTLSCEQNLNHDAMYWYRQDPGQGLRLIYYSQIVNDFQKGDIAEGYSVSREKKESFPLTVTSAQKNPTAFYLCASSINRDPTQYFGPGTRLLVL.

This chain links TRBV29-1 with TRBJ1-1; D uncertain. Per germline, CDR1 SQVTM and CDR2 ANQGSEA. The CDR3 is 14 residues long. The V end was cut by 6 bases, the J end by 4 bases, with 18 bases between. The chain's CDR3 is CSVGMLPQVTEAFF. The CDR3 DNA reads as TGCAGCGTAGGCATGCTCCCCCAGGTCACTGAAGCTTTCTTT.

The CDR3 reads CASSLGQGDYNEQFF. CDR3 DNA: TGTGCCAGCAGCTTAGGACAGGGGGACTACAATGAGCAGTTCTTC. The rearrangement links TRBV7-9 to TRBJ2-1; 9 bases are a match to TRBD1. The CDR3 totals 15 residues. Per germline, CDR1 SEHNR and CDR2 FQNEAQ (reference sequence). V trimming: 1 base; J trimming: 3 bases; junction bases outside the gene matches: 1. Together with reference TRBV7-9 and TRBJ2-1, the CDR3 gives the full variable domain: DTGVSQNPRHKITKRGQNVTFRCDPISEHNRLYWYRQTLGQGPEFLTYFQNEAQLEKSRLLSDRFSAERPKGSFSTLEIQRTEQGDSAMYLCASSLGQGDYNEQFFGPGTRLTVL.

This clone appeared a few times. CDR3 nucleotides: TGTGCCAGCACCTTTAGCGGGAAAGGCTACGAGCAGTACTTC. It is translated as CASTFSGKGYEQYF. V usage is TRBV6-7 and J usage is TRBJ2-7; 8 bases map to TRBD2. TRBV6-7 is labeled an ORF, and its function is uncertain. The CDR3 runs 14 residues. Trimming took 7 bases from V and 3 from J; bases not matched to a gene: 8.

The chain is built from TRBV16 and TRBJ1-2; TRBD1 might be the D (5 bases). In germline, CDR1 is KGHSY, CDR2 FQNENV. This CDR3 spans 13 amino acids. V lost 2 bases and J lost 1, with 5 bases in between. The CDR3 here is CASSQGGNYGYTF. As DNA, the CDR3 is TGTGCCAGCAGCCAAGGGGGTAACTATGGCTACACCTTC.

The chain recombines TRBV15 with TRBJ1-4; D not resolved. The V end was cut by 2 bases, the J end by 8 bases, with 27 bases between. Germline V gene data show CDR1 as LNHNV and CDR2 as YYDKDF (reference sequence). The CDR3 totals 19 residues. The CDR3 DNA reads as TGTGCCACCAGCAGATCCGACGGAAGGTCTGTCGAAGATAGAGAAAAACTGTTTTTT. Its translation: CATSRSDGRSVEDREKLFF.